This TCR beta chain came from a study of T cells in Graves' hyperthyroidism and ophthalmopathy. RNA transcripts provided the source from which TCR beta CDR3 regions were amplified. A set of HTBI primers served as the primers for a first-round RT-PCR of the TCR CDR3. Using its own MiXCR run on the multiplex PCR reads, TCRdb lists one record per CDR3 protein. The table shows approximately 570,000 distinct CDR3 sequences, with 20% occurring only once. This clonotype was counted ten times or more. The TCR comes from a man aged 35-49 years with Graves' ophthalmopathy. The sequenced sample was blood.

CDR3 DNA: TGTGCCAGCAGCCAAGAGGGGTTTACAGGGGCTTGGGGGACCCAGTACTTC. Its translation: CASSQEGFTGAWGTQYF. V and J are TRBV3-1 and TRBJ2-5; TRBD1 matches at 7 bases. The CDR3 is 17 amino acids. Germline CDR1 reads LGHDT; CDR2 reads YNNKEL (reference sequence). Trimming at V came to 0 bases and at J to 7 bases, leaving 14 bases not matched to a gene.